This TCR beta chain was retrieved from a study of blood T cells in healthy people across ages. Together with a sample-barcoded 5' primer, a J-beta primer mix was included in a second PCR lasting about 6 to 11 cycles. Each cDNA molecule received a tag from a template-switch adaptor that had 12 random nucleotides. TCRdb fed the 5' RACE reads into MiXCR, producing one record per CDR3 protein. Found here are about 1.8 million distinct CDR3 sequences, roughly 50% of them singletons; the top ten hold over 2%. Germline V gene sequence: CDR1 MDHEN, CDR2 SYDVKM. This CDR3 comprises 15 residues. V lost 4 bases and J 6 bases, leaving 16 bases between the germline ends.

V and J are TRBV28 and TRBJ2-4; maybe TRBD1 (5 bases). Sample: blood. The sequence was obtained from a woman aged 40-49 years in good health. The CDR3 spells CASSSGDRRRNIQYF. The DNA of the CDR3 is TGTGCCAGCAGTTCAGGTGACAGACGGAGAAACATTCAGTACTTC.